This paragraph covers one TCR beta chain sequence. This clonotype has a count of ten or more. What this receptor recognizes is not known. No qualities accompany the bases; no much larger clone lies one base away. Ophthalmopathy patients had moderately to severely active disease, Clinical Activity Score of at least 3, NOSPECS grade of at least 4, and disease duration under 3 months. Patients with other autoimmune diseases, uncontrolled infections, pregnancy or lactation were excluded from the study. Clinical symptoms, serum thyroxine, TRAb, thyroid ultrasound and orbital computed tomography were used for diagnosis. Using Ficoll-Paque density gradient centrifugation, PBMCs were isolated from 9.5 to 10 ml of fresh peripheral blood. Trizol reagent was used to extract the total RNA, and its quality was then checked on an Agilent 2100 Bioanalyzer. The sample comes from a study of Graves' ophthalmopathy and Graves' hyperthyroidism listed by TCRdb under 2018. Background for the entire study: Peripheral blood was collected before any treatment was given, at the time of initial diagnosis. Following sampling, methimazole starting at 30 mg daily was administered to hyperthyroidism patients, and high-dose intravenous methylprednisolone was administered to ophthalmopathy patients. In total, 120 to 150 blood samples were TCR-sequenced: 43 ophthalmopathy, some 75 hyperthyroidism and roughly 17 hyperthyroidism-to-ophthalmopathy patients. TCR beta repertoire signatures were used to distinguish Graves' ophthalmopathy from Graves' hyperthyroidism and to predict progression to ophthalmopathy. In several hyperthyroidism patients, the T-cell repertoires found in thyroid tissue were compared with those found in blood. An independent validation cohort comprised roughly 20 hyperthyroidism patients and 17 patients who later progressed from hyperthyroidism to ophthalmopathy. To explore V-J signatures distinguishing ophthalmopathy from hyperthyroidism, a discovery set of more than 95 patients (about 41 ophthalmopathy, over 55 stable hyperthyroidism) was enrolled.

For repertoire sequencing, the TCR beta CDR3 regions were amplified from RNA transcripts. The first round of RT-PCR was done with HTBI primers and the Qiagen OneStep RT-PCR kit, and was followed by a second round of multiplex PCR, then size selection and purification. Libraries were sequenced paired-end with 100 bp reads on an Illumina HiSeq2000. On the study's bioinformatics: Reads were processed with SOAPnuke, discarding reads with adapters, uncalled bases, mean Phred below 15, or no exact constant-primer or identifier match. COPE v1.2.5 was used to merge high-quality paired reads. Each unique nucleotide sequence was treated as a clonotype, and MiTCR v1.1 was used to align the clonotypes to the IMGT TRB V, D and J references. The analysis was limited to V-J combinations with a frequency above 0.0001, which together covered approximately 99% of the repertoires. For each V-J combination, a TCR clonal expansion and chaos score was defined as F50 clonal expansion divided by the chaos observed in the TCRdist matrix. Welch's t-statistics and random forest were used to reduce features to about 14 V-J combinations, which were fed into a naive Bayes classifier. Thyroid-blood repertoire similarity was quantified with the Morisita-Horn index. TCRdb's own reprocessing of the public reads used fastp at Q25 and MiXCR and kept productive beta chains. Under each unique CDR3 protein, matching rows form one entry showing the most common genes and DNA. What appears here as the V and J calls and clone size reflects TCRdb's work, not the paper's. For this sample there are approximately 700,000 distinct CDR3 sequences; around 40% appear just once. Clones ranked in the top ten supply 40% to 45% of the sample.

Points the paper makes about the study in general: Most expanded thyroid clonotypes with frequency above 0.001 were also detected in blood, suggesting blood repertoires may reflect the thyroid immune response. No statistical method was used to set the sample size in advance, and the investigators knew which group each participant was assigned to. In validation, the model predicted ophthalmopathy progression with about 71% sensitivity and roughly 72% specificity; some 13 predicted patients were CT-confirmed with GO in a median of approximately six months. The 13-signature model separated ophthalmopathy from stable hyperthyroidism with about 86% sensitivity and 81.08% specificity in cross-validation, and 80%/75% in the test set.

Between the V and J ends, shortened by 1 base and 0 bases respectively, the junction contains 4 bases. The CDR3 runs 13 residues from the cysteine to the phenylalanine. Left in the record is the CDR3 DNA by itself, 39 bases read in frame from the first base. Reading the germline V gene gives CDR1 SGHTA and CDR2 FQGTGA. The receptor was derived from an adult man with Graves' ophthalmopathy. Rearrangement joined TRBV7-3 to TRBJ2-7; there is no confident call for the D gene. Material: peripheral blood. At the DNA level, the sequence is TGTGCCAGCAGCTTAAGCCCCTCCTACGAGCAGTACTTC. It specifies CASSLSPSYEQYF.